This T cell receptor beta chain emerged from a study of blood T cell repertoires in COVID-19. Background on the study: The analysed material was cDNA or gDNA that came from T cells, B-cell-depleted T cells, or PBMCs.

Germline V gene data show CDR1 as MNHEY and CDR2 as SVGAGI. CDR3 size: 15 residues. V was pared by 6 bases and J by 2 bases, with 16 bases between. Generated by immunoSEQ multiplex PCR, the TCRdb table keeps only in-frame clones and is missing some. The sample carries about 220,000 clones, just over 85% recorded once. The sample was PBMCs or T cells enriched from blood (not recorded which). The origin of this receptor is a woman aged 35 to 49 with acute COVID-19. The V and J genes are TRBV6-5 and TRBJ1-2; D remains unclear. CDR3 DNA sequence: TGTGCCAGCAGAATGACTGTCGCCCTCAACTATGGCTACACCTTC. Its protein is CASRMTVALNYGYTF.